The 5 T cell receptor beta chains below were found in one sample sequenced in a study of blood T cell repertoires in COVID-19. Method: immunoSEQ multiplex PCR; TCRdb's copy keeps in-frame clones and lacks some. The data hold hundreds of thousands of clones, with approximately 90% observed a single time. The sample was PBMCs or T cells enriched from blood (not recorded which). The source of these receptors is a man aged 50 or older who had been exposed to COVID-19.

The genes are TRBV6-5 and TRBJ1-4; a weak D match, TRBD1 (6 bases). Trimming pared 6 bases from V and 6 bases from J, leaving 11 bases between. CDR1 MNHEY and CDR2 SVGAGI come from the germline V gene. The CDR3 runs to 13 residues. CDR3 nucleotide sequence: TGTGCCAGCAGAGGGGGGGGCCATGAAAAACTGTTTTTT. Its protein is CASRGGGHEKLFF.

On this clone: Germline and junction disagree at one end, which may indicate a read error. The chain is built from TRBV7-7 and TRBJ1-3; possibly TRBD1 for D (6 bases). CDR3 length: 17 amino acids. Germline V gene sequence: CDR1 SSHAT, CDR2 FNYEAQ (reference sequence). CDR3 sequence (DNA): TGTGCTAGCAGCTTAGTTAGACAGGTGGACTCTGGAAACACCATATATTTT. Translated, it gives CASSLVRQVDSGNTIYF.

This chain uses TRBV28 with TRBJ1-1; no clear D. CDR3 length equals 15 residues. V was shortened by 2 bases and J by 1 base, with 11 bases between the two germline ends. Looked up from germline, CDR1 is MDHEN and CDR2 is SYDVKM. The CDR3 DNA follows: TGTGCCAGCAGTTTAATTGGGCGGGAGAACACTGAAGCTTTCTTT. Translated, it gives CASSLIGRENTEAFF.

This chain links TRBV7-2 with TRBJ2-3, with 10 bases matching TRBD2. With V trimmed by 4 bases and J by 8 bases, 6 bases remained unmatched. The CDR3 loop spans 14 amino acids. The germline gives CDR1 SGHTA, CDR2 FQGNSA. CDR3 sequence reads: CASSWRASGGTQYF. The CDR3 DNA follows: TGTGCCAGCAGCTGGCGGGCTAGCGGGGGTACGCAGTATTTT. The variable domain in full, completed from reference TRBV7-2 and TRBJ2-3, reads GAGVSQSPSNKVTEKGKDVELRCDPISGHTALYWYRQSLGQGLEFLIYFQGNSAPDKSGLPSDRFSAERTGGSVSTLTIQRTQQEDSAVYLCASSWRASGGTQYFGPGTRLTVL.

CDR3 in DNA: TGTGCCAGCAGCGTAGTTGCGGGAGGGATTTACAATGAGCAGTTCTTC. Protein product: CASSVVAGGIYNEQFF. The chain links TRBV9 to TRBJ2-1, with 9 bases fitting TRBD2. CDR1 SGDLS and CDR2 YYNGEE come from the germline V gene. The CDR3 has 16 amino acids. Trimming cost V 0 bases and J 4 bases; bases outside gene matches: 5. Based on the CDR3 plus reference TRBV9 and TRBJ2-1, the full variable domain is DSGVTQTPKHLITATGQRVTLRCSPRSGDLSVYWYQQSLDQGLQFLIQYYNGEERAKGNILERFSAQQFPDLHSELNLSSLELGDSALYFCASSVVAGGIYNEQFFGPGTRLTVL.